The subject of this entry is one TCR beta chain. The antigen remains unidentified. This CDR3 is built from 17 residues. The V and J ends lost 1 base and 6 bases respectively, with 22 bases between them. Per the germline V gene, CDR1 is DFQATT and CDR2 is SNEGSKA (reference sequence). Then a second PCR, running about 6 to 11 cycles, was carried out with a sample-barcoded 5' primer and a J-beta primer mix. Each CDR3 protein is one row after TCRdb ran MiXCR on the 5' RACE reads. This sample has around 780,000 distinct CDR3 sequences; just over 55% occur once, and the top ten carry 20% to 30%. The source of the sample is a study of blood T cells in healthy people across ages. General study results and limits: A greater number of naive CD4+ cells and higher diversity distinguished long-lived donors from aged donors. Considered underestimates were the diversity estimates obtained from one million T cells.

The sample taken for sequencing was blood. The chain has TRBV20-1 and TRBJ2-1; D possibly corresponds to TRBD2 (7 bases). This TCR was recovered from a man aged 40-49 years in good health. The CDR3 sequence: CSARAPRGGGMGNEQFF. The CDR3 nucleotides are TGCAGTGCTAGAGCCCCCCGAGGCGGGGGCATGGGCAATGAGCAGTTCTTC.